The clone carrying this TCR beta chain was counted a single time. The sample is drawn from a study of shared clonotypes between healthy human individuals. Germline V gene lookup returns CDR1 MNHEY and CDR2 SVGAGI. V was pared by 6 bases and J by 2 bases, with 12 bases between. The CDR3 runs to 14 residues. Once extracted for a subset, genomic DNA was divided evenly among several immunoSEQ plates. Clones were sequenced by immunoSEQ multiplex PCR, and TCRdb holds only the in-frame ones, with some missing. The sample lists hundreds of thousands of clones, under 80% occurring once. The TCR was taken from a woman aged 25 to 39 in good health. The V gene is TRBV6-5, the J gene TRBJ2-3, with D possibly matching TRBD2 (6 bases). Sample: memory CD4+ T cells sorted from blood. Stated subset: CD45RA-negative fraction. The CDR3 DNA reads TGTGCCAGCAGGGCGGGATTTTCCACAGATACGCAGTATTTT. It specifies CASRAGFSTDTQYF.